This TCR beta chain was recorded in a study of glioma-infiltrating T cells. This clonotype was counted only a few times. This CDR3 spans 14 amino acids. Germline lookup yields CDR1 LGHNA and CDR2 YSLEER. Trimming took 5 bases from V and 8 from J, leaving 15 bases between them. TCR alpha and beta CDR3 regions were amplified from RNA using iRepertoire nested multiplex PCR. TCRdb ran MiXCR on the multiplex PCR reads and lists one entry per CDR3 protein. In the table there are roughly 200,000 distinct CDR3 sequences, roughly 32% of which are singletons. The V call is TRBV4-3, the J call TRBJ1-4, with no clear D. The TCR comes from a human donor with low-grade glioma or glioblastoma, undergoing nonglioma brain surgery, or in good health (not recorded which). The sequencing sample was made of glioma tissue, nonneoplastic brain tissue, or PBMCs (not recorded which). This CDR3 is CASSSEKGGEKLFF. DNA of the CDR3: TGCGCCAGCAGCTCTGAAAAGGGAGGGGAAAAACTGTTTTTT.